Below, 8 T cell receptor beta chains from the same sample are listed, as sequenced in a study of Ad26.COV2.S vaccination and SARS-CoV-2 variants. This sample's treatment: some 19 received Ad26.COV2.S at low or high dose, single or two shots; 5 received placebo; per-sample allocation not given. The study sampled participants on day 63 after the first vaccine or placebo injection. Sequenced by immunoSEQ multiplex PCR; TCRdb stores in-frame clones only, minus some. The sample includes about 250,000 clones, about 83% of them seen just once. Sample: peripheral blood, taken in a trial of Ad26.COV2.S vaccine versus placebo. The receptors originated from a person aged 18-60 years who received the Ad26.COV2.S COVID-19 vaccine or a placebo.

The gene calls are TRBV5-6 and TRBJ2-2; 12 bases fit TRBD2. Germline V gene data show CDR1 as SGHDT and CDR2 as YYEEEE. CDR3 length: 17 residues. V dropped 0 bases and J dropped 7; count of bases not matched to a gene: 7. CDR3 nucleotides: TGTGCCAGCAGCTTGGAAAGGCTAGCGGGAGGGCGCGGGGAGCTGTTTTTT. Its translation is CASSLERLAGGRGELFF.

The chain is built from TRBV30 and TRBJ2-2; D could derive from TRBD1 or TRBD2 (5 bases each). V was cut by 4 bases and J by 4 bases, with 16 bases left in between. CDR1 and CDR2 (germline): GTSNPN, SVGIG (reference sequence). The CDR3 covers 15 residues. The CDR3 DNA follows: TGTGCCTGGACAGGGACCCCGTCGCCCACCGGGGAGCTGTTTTTT. Translating gives CAWTGTPSPTGELFF.

The genes are TRBV19 and TRBJ2-1; 7 positions agree with TRBD1. The J segment lost 3 bases and the V segment lost 7 bases, leaving 6 bases of the junction unmatched. There are 14 residues in the CDR3. Germline CDR1 is LNHDA and CDR2 is SQIVND (reference sequence). CDR3 in DNA: TGTGCCAGTAAAGGGGGCGCCTTCTACAATGAGCAGTTCTTC. It translates to CASKGGAFYNEQFF. The full variable domain, with the rest looked up from reference TRBV19 and TRBJ2-1, is DGGITQSPKYLFRKEGQNVTLSCEQNLNHDAMYWYRQDPGQGLRLIYYSQIVNDFQKGDIAEGYSVSREKKESFPLTVTSAQKNPTAFYLCASKGGAFYNEQFFGPGTRLTVL.

The gene calls are TRBV7-3 and TRBJ2-6; no reliable D call. The germline gives CDR1 SGHTA, CDR2 FQGTGA. The CDR3 has 15 residues. V was pared by 3 bases and J by 0 bases, with 6 bases between. The chain's CDR3 is CASSLGSSGANVLTF. CDR3 bases: TGTGCCAGCAGCTTGGGTAGCTCTGGGGCCAACGTCCTGACTTTC.

V and J are TRBV7-2 and TRBJ2-1; TRBD2 aligns across 7 bases. J gave up 2 bases and V 2 bases, and 0 bases lay outside the gene matches. The CDR3 is 14 amino acids. Germline V lookup: CDR1 SGHTA, CDR2 FQGNSA. The CDR3 DNA is TGTGCCAGCAGCTTACTAGCGGCCTACAATGAGCAGTTCTTC. Amino acid sequence: CASSLLAAYNEQFF.

The V gene is TRBV18, the J gene TRBJ2-7, with D perhaps matching TRBD1 (6 bases). The V gene's germline CDR1 is KGHSH and CDR2 LQKENI. V lost 3 bases and J lost 0, with 9 bases in between. This CDR3 has 14 residues. CDR3 bases: TGTGCCAGCTCACCTCGGACAGCCTCCTACGAGCAGTACTTC. This gives the protein CASSPRTASYEQYF.

The gene calls are TRBV5-4 and TRBJ2-3; a possible D gene is TRBD1 (5 bases). Looked up from germline, CDR1 is SGHNT and CDR2 is YYREEE (reference sequence). V lost 4 bases to trimming and J lost 11 bases, with 11 bases between them. This CDR3 has 11 amino acids. CDR3: CASSPGHLQYF. The CDR3 DNA follows: TGTGCCAGCAGCCCCGGACATTTGCAGTATTTT.

The chain couples TRBV7-9 to TRBJ1-5; D may be TRBD1 (6 bases). Trimming pared 5 bases from V and 5 bases from J, leaving 10 bases between. The CDR3 length is 13 residues. Germline CDR1 reads SEHNR; CDR2 reads FQNEAQ (reference sequence). This CDR3 reads CASSDHRDQPQHF. In DNA, the CDR3 is TGTGCCAGCAGCGATCACAGGGATCAGCCCCAGCATTTT.